These 15 T cell receptor beta chains share one sample of origin, sequenced in a study of T cell responses to AZD1222 COVID-19 vaccine. Sequencing used immunoSEQ multiplex PCR; TCRdb keeps in-frame clones, though not all of them. The data hold about 94,000 clones, with around nine tenths observed a single time. Source: peripheral blood, taken on day 0 of AZD1222 vaccination. Receptor source: an adult in good health.

This clone was seen ten or more times. This chain uses TRBV6-5 with TRBJ2-7, with a possible D match to TRBD2 (6 bases). V was pared by 4 bases and J by 2 bases, with 18 bases between. Germline values: CDR1 MNHEY, CDR2 SVGAGI. This CDR3 is built from 16 residues. In DNA, the CDR3 is TGTGCCAGCAGTTTAAGCCCCGGGACTCCGACCTACGAGCAGTACTTC. It encodes CASSLSPGTPTYEQYF.

V gene TRBV6-1 combines with J gene TRBJ1-1, with D maybe TRBD1 (5 bases). Per germline, CDR1 MNHNS and CDR2 SASEGT. The CDR3 extends over 14 amino acids. The V end lost 6 bases, the J end lost 0 bases, and 11 bases lay between the germline ends. The CDR3 here is CASSSQAMNTEAFF. The CDR3 DNA is TGTGCCAGCAGCTCACAGGCTATGAACACTGAAGCTTTCTTT.

The chain joins TRBV14 to TRBJ2-1; a possible D gene is TRBD2 (6 bases). V was shortened by 5 bases and J by 6 bases, with 17 bases between the two germline ends. The CDR3 contains 15 residues. Per germline, CDR1 SGHDN and CDR2 FVKESK. CDR3 DNA sequence: TGTGCCAGCAGCGGGGGGAAGGAATGGTCCAATGAGCAGTTCTTC. It codes for CASSGGKEWSNEQFF.

J is TRBJ1-1 and V is TRBV5-5, with D maybe TRBD1 (6 bases). Trimming pared 0 bases from V and 10 bases from J, leaving 13 bases between. This CDR3 has 13 amino acids. Germline CDR1 is SGHKS and CDR2 is YYEKEE (reference sequence). The CDR3 bases are TGTGCCAGCAGCTTGGGAGGCAGGGGAGTAGCTTTCTTT. It encodes CASSLGGRGVAFF.

The chain combines TRBV5-1 with TRBJ1-3; 8 bases agree with TRBD1. J gave up 3 bases and V 0 bases, and 8 bases lay outside the gene matches. From germline, CDR1 is SGHRS and CDR2 YFSETQ. CDR3 length equals 17 residues. DNA for the CDR3: TGCGCCAGCAGCTTGGACTTTCAGGGGGCTAGTGGAAACACCATATATTTT. This translates into CASSLDFQGASGNTIYF.

This chain uses TRBV11-2 with TRBJ1-1, with D possibly TRBD1 on 5 matching bases. Trimming left V 5 bases short and J 1 base short, with 8 bases between. From germline, CDR1 is SGHAT and CDR2 FQNNGV. The CDR3 totals 13 residues. This chain's CDR3 is CASSRGWNTEAFF. The CDR3 DNA reads TGTGCCAGCAGCCGGGGGTGGAACACTGAAGCTTTCTTT.

The chain combines TRBV5-4 with TRBJ2-7; D is unclear. The CDR3 has 12 residues. Germline CDR1 reads SGHNT; CDR2 reads YYREEE (reference sequence). V lost 5 bases and J 7 bases, leaving 13 bases between the germline ends. The CDR3 DNA reads TGTGCCAGCAGTACCGTCCCCGGGGAGCAGTACTTC. It is translated as CASSTVPGEQYF.

The chain links TRBV20-1 to TRBJ1-1; TRBD1 aligns across 8 bases. This CDR3 spans 12 amino acids. J was trimmed by 4 bases and V by 3 bases; bases with no gene match: 1. CDR1 and CDR2 (germline): DFQATT, SNEGSKA (reference sequence). CDR3 amino acids: CSASGTGTEAFF. The CDR3 nucleotides read TGCAGTGCTAGTGGGACAGGCACTGAAGCTTTCTTT.

The chain couples TRBV9 to TRBJ1-4; TRBD1 agrees at 8 bases. The CDR3 loop spans 14 amino acids. With V trimmed by 3 bases and J by 8 bases, 6 bases remained unmatched. CDR1 and CDR2 (germline): SGDLS, YYNGEE. This CDR3 is CASSAGTGGEKLFF. The CDR3 coding sequence is TGTGCCAGCAGCGCAGGGACAGGCGGAGAAAAACTGTTTTTT. Variable domain in full (rest from reference TRBV9 and TRBJ1-4): DSGVTQTPKHLITATGQRVTLRCSPRSGDLSVYWYQQSLDQGLQFLIQYYNGEERAKGNILERFSAQQFPDLHSELNLSSLELGDSALYFCASSAGTGGEKLFFGSGTQLSVL.

V is TRBV5-6 and J is TRBJ1-2, with D maybe TRBD1 (6 bases). V shed 2 bases and J shed 4 bases, with 21 bases lying between them. This CDR3 comprises 17 residues. Germline V CDR1 and CDR2: SGHDT, YYEEEE. The CDR3 DNA sequence: TGTGCCAGCAGCTTATACGCGACGGGAGGGGGGTCCTATGGCTACACCTTC. It specifies CASSLYATGGGSYGYTF.

The chain joins TRBV29-1 to TRBJ1-2; D remains unclear. Deletions cut 3 bases from V and 0 bases from J, with 11 bases between. Germline V gene data show CDR1 as SQVTM and CDR2 as ANQGSEA. This CDR3 region has 14 residues. The CDR3 bases are TGCAGCGTTGATATCAACAGAGCTAACTATGGCTACACCTTC. Its translation is CSVDINRANYGYTF.

The V and J genes are TRBV5-5 and TRBJ2-1, with 7 bases identical to TRBD1. The CDR3 totals 14 residues. Germline values: CDR1 SGHKS, CDR2 YYEKEE (reference sequence). Losses at the gene ends were 2 bases for V and 4 bases for J; bases not matched to a gene: 3. CDR3 sequence (DNA): TGTGCCAGCAGCTTTGGGACAGCTTACAATGAGCAGTTCTTC. It translates to CASSFGTAYNEQFF.

The rearrangement joins TRBV5-1 to TRBJ2-7; 10 bases are shared with TRBD1. The CDR3 is 14 amino acids. CDR1 and CDR2 (germline): SGHRS, YFSETQ. After removal of 4 bases from V and 2 bases from J, the junction contained 3 bases not matched to a gene. CDR3 region: CASSMGQGPYEQYF. The CDR3, as DNA: TGCGCCAGCAGCATGGGACAGGGGCCCTACGAGCAGTACTTC.

J is TRBJ1-1 and V is TRBV5-1; 10 bases are a match to TRBD1. Per germline, CDR1 SGHRS and CDR2 YFSETQ. This CDR3 region has 15 residues. The J segment lost 3 bases and the V segment lost 4 bases, leaving 6 bases of the junction unmatched. CDR3 region: CASSGGQGWDTEAFF. The CDR3 bases are TGCGCCAGCAGCGGGGGACAGGGGTGGGACACTGAAGCTTTCTTT.

The chain couples TRBV5-4 to TRBJ1-5; D call uncertain. Trimming took 0 bases from V and 0 from J, leaving 4 bases between them. CDR3 length: 14 residues. Germline V gives CDR1 SGHNT, CDR2 YYREEE (reference sequence). CDR3 in amino acids: CASSLGGSNQPQHF. The CDR3 DNA reads as TGTGCCAGCAGCTTGGGCGGTAGCAATCAGCCCCAGCATTTT.